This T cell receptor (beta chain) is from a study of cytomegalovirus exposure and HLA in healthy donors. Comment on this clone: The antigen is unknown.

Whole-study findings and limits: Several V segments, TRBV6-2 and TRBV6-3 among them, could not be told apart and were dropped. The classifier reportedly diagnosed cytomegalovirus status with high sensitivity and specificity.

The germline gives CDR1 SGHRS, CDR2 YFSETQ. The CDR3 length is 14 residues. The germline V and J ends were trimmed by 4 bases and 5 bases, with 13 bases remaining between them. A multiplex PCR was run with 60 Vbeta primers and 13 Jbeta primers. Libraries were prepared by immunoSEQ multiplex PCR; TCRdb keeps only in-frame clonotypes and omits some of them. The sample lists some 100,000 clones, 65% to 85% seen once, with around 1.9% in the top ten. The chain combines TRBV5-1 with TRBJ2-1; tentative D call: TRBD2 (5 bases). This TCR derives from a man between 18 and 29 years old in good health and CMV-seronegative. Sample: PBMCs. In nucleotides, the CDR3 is TGCGCCAGCAGCCCCGCCGCCGGGAACAATGAGCAGTTCTTC. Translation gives CASSPAAGNNEQFF. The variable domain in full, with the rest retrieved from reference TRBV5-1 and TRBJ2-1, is KAGVTQTPRYLIKTRGQQVTLSCSPISGHRSVSWYQQTPGQGLQFLFEYFSETQRNKGNFPGRFSGRQFSNSRSEMNVSTLELGDSALYLCASSPAAGNNEQFFGPGTRLTVL.